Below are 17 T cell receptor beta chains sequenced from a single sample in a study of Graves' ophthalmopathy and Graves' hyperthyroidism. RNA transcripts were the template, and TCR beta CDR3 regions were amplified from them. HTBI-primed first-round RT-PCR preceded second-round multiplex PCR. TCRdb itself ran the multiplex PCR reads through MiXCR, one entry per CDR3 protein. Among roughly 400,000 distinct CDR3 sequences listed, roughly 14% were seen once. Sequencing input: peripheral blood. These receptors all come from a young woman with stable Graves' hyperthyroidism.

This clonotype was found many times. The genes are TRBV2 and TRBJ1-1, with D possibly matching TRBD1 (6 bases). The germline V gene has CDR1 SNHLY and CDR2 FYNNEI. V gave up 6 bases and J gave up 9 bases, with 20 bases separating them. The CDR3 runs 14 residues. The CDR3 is CASREQGPTGKAFF. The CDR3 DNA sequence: TGTGCCAGCAGGGAACAGGGCCCAACGGGGAAAGCTTTCTTT.

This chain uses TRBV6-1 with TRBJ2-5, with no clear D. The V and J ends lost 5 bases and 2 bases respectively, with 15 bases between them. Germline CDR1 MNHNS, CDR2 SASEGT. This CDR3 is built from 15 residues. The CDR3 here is CASSITSVPQETQYF. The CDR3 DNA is TGTGCCAGCAGTATTACATCCGTACCTCAAGAGACCCAGTACTTC.

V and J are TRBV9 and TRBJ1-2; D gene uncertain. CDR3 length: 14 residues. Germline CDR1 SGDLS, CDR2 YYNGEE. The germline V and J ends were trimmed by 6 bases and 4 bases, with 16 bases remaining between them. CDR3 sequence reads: CASTKAVGIYGYTF. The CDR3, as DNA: TGTGCCAGCACCAAGGCGGTGGGGATCTATGGCTACACCTTC.

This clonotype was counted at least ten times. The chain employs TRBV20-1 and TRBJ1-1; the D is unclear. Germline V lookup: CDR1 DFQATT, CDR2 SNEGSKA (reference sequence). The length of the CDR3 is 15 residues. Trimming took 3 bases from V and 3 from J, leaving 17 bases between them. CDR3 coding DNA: TGCAGTGCTAGTACGTTTCGGGGAGCGGACACTGAAGCTTTCTTT. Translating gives CSASTFRGADTEAFF.

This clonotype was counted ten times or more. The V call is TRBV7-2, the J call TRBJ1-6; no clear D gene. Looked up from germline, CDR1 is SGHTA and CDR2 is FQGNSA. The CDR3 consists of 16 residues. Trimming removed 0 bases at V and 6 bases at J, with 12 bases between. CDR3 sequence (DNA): TGTGCCAGCAGCTTAGCGCGCGTGGTGGCTAATTCACCCCTCCACTTT. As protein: CASSLARVVANSPLHF.

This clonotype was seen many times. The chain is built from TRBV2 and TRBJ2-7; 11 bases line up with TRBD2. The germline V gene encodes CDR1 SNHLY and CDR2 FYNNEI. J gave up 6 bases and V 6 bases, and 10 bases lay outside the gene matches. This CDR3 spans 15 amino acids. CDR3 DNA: TGTGCCAGCAGCTTACTAGCGGGAGTCCCCGGCGAGCAGTACTTC. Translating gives CASSLLAGVPGEQYF.

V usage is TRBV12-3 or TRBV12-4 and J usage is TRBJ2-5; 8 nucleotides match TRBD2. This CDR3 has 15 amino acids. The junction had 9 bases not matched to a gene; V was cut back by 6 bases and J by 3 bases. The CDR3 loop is CASRGRGSGKETQYF. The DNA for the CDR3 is TGTGCCAGCAGGGGTCGGGGTAGCGGGAAAGAGACCCAGTACTTC.

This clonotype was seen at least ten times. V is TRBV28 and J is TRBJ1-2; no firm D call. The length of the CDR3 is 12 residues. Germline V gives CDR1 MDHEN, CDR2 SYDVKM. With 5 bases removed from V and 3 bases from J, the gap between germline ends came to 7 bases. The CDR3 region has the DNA TGTGCCAGCAGTCCGCAGGACTATGGCTACACCTTC. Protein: CASSPQDYGYTF.

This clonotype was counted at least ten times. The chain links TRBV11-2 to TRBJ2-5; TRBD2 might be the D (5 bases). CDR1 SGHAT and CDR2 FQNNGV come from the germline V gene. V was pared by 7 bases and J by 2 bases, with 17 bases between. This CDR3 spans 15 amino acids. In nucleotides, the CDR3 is TGTGCCAGCACCTTGGACGGGGTCGGGCAAGAGACCCAGTACTTC. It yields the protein CASTLDGVGQETQYF.

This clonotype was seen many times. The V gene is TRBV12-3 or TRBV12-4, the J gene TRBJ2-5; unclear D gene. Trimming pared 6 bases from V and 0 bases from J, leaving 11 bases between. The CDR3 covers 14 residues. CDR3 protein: CASSSSSDQETQYF. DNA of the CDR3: TGTGCCAGCAGCTCCTCGTCCGACCAAGAGACCCAGTACTTC.

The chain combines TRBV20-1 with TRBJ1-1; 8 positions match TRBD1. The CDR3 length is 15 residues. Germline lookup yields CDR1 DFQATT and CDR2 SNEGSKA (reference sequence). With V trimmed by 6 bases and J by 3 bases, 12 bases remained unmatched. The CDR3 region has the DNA TGCAGTGCAATATATTTCCAGGGGGCCTACACTGAAGCTTTCTTT. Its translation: CSAIYFQGAYTEAFF.

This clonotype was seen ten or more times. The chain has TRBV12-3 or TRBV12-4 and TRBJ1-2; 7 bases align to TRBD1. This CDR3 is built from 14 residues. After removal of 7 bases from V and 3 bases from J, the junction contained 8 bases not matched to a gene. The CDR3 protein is CASNPDRADYGYTF. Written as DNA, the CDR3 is TGTGCCAGCAACCCCGACAGGGCGGACTATGGCTACACCTTC.

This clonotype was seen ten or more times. Here the CDR3 DNA reads TGTGCCAGTAGTGTGATCGGGACAGGGTATGGCTACACCTTC. It yields the protein CASSVIGTGYGYTF. This sequence joins TRBV19 and TRBJ1-2; TRBD1 matches at 9 bases. The CDR3 sequence is 14 residues long. Per germline, CDR1 LNHDA and CDR2 SQIVND (reference sequence). V lost 5 bases to trimming and J lost 5 bases; unmatched junction nucleotides: 6.

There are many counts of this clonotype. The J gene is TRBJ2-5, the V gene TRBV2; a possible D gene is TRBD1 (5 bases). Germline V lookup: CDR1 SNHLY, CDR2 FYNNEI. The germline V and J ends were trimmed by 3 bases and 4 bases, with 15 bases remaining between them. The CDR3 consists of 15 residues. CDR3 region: CASSEDTTRGETQYF. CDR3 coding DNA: TGTGCCAGCAGTGAGGACACAACCAGAGGAGAGACCCAGTACTTC.

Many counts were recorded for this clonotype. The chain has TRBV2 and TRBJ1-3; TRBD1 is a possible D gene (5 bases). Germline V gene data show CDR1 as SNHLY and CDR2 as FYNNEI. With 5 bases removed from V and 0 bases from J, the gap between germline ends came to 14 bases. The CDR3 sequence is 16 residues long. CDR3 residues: CASSFRAKSSGNTIYF. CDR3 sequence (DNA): TGTGCCAGCAGTTTCAGGGCCAAAAGCTCTGGAAACACCATATATTTT. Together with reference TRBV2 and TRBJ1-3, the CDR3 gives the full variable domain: EPEVTQTPSHQVTQMGQEVILRCVPISNHLYFYWYRQILGQKVEFLVSFYNNEISEKSEIFDDQFSVERPDGSNFTLKIRSTKLEDSAMYFCASSFRAKSSGNTIYFGEGSWLTVV.

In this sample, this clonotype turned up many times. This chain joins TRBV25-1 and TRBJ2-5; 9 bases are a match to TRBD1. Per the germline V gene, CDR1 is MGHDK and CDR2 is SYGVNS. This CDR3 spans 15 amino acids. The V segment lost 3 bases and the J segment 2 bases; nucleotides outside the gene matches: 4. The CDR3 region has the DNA TGTGCCAGCAGTGACCTGGACAGGGGACAAGAGACCCAGTACTTC. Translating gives CASSDLDRGQETQYF.

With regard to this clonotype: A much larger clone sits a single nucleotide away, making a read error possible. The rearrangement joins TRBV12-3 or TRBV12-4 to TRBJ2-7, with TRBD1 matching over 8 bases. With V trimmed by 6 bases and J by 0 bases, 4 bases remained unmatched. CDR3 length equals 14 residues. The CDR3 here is CASRQTGGSYEQYF. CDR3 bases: TGTGCCAGCAGACAAACAGGGGGCTCCTACGAGCAGTACTTC.